What follows are 26 T cell receptor beta chains derived from one specimen sequenced in a study of control samples from healthy donors and cancer patients. Some clones are missing from TCRdb's copy, which holds only in-frame ones; the method was immunoSEQ multiplex PCR. Of more than 100,000 clones listed, around 90% are singletons. Material: blood. Every receptor here comes from a man between 18 and 35 years old in good health.

The chain has TRBV5-1 and TRBJ1-6; D might be TRBD1 (5 bases). The CDR3 contains 13 residues. V shed 0 bases and J shed 8 bases, with 6 bases lying between them. CDR1 and CDR2 (germline): SGHRS, YFSETQ. CDR3 in amino acids: CASSLDRYSPLHF. The CDR3 nucleotides are TGCGCCAGCAGCTTGGACAGGTATTCACCCCTCCACTTT.

This clone was picked up one time. J is TRBJ2-1 and V is TRBV7-6; 9 bases are a match to TRBD1. The ends lost 4 bases at V and 6 bases at J; junction bases unmatched: 10. CDR1 and CDR2 from the germline V gene are SGHVS and FNYEAQ. The CDR3 is made up of 16 amino acids. The CDR3 sequence is CASSSSGTGRGNEQFF. The CDR3 bases are TGTGCCAGCAGCTCCTCCGGGACAGGGCGTGGCAATGAGCAGTTCTTC.

V is TRBV6-2 or TRBV6-3 and J is TRBJ1-5; D gene ambiguous. The CDR3 contains 15 residues. From germline, CDR1 is MNHEY and CDR2 SVGEGT. V gave up 4 bases and J gave up 2 bases, with 12 bases separating them. CDR3 loop: CASSLRGFGNQPQHF. CDR3 DNA: TGTGCCAGCAGTTTACGGGGATTTGGCAATCAGCCCCAGCATTTT.

The chain couples TRBV2 to TRBJ2-1; 16 bases line up with TRBD2. Trimming removed 3 bases from V and 0 bases from J; junction bases left unmatched: 2. Germline values: CDR1 SNHLY, CDR2 FYNNEI. This CDR3 comprises 18 residues. The CDR3 loop is CASSEGLAGGISYNEQFF. The CDR3 nucleotides read TGTGCCAGCAGTGAGGGACTAGCGGGGGGGATCTCCTACAATGAGCAGTTCTTC.

The chain has TRBV2 and TRBJ1-5; D is undetermined. The CDR3 contains 16 residues. V was cut by 4 bases and J by 0 bases, with 13 bases left in between. Germline lookup yields CDR1 SNHLY and CDR2 FYNNEI. CDR3 amino acids: CASSAIPGDSNQPQHF. The CDR3 DNA reads TGTGCCAGCAGTGCAATTCCCGGAGATAGCAATCAGCCCCAGCATTTT.

This chain uses TRBV6-4 with TRBJ2-1, with 9 positions matching TRBD2. CDR1 and CDR2 (germline): MRHNA, SNTAGT. The CDR3 runs to 15 residues. V lost 0 bases and J lost 3; bases outside the gene matches: 0. The CDR3 here is CASSDSSGSYNEQFF. In DNA form, the CDR3 reads TGTGCCAGCAGTGACTCTAGCGGGAGCTACAATGAGCAGTTCTTC.

The chain recombines TRBV9 with TRBJ2-3; D gene uncertain. Per germline, CDR1 SGDLS and CDR2 YYNGEE. Trimming removed 1 base from V and 4 bases from J, with 10 bases in between. The CDR3 covers 14 residues. The CDR3 here is CASSVWLDPDTQYF. DNA of the CDR3: TGTGCCAGCAGCGTATGGCTAGACCCAGATACGCAGTATTTT.

Here the CDR3 DNA reads TGTGCCAGTGGGACAGCTCAAGAGACCCAGTACTTC. Its protein is CASGTAQETQYF. The chain combines TRBV5-4 with TRBJ2-5; the match to TRBD1 covers 7 bases. Germline loops: CDR1 SGHNT, CDR2 YYREEE (reference sequence). CDR3 size: 12 residues. The V segment lost 8 bases and the J segment 2 bases; nucleotides outside the gene matches: 3.

Details on this clone: Its ends do not fully match the called genes, so a read error is possible. The gene calls are TRBV4-1 and TRBJ1-1, with TRBD1 as a possible D gene (5 bases). CDR1 and CDR2 from the germline V gene are MGHRA and YSYEKL. The CDR3 sequence is 14 residues long. The CDR3 bases are TGCGCCAGCACCCAACAGGCAGCGAACACTGAAGCTTTCTTT. Residues: CASTQQAANTEAFF.

The chain links TRBV6-5 to TRBJ2-1, with D maybe TRBD1 (6 bases). Trimming pared 6 bases from V and 0 bases from J, leaving 12 bases between. The CDR3 runs 15 residues. Per germline, CDR1 MNHEY and CDR2 SVGAGI. This CDR3 is CASSLTGSSYNEQFF. The CDR3 coding sequence is TGTGCCAGCAGCCTCACAGGGAGCTCCTACAATGAGCAGTTCTTC.

This sequence joins TRBV7-6 and TRBJ2-2, with D possibly matching TRBD2 (6 bases). V lost 1 base and J 0 bases, leaving 6 bases between the germline ends. The CDR3 is 15 residues long. Germline lookup yields CDR1 SGHVS and CDR2 FNYEAQ. The CDR3 DNA follows: TGTGCCAGCAGCTTAGGGGGGGCGAACACCGGGGAGCTGTTTTTT. Amino acid sequence: CASSLGGANTGELFF.

This chain links TRBV12-3 or TRBV12-4 with TRBJ1-5, with no clear D. Trimming removed 1 base from V and 4 bases from J, with 2 bases in between. This CDR3 contains 12 residues. The CDR3 loop is CASSLVNQPQHF. CDR3 bases: TGTGCCAGCAGTTTAGTTAATCAGCCCCAGCATTTT.

This chain links TRBV6-1 with TRBJ1-5; no definite D call. The germline V gene encodes CDR1 MNHNS and CDR2 SASEGT. The CDR3 loop spans 16 amino acids. The germline V and J ends were trimmed by 0 bases and 3 bases, with 12 bases remaining between them. CDR3 coding DNA: TGTGCCAGCAGTGAAGCGAATACAGTGATCAATCAGCCCCAGCATTTT. Its protein product is CASSEANTVINQPQHF.

The gene calls are TRBV4-1 and TRBJ2-1, with 14 bases fitting TRBD2. Germline CDR1 is MGHRA and CDR2 is YSYEKL. The CDR3 runs 18 residues. V was pared by 4 bases and J by 4 bases, with 9 bases of the junction left unmatched. The DNA of the CDR3 is TGCGCCAGCAGCCGCTCGACTAGCGGGGGGGCCTTGTACAATGAGCAGTTCTTC. Translated: CASSRSTSGGALYNEQFF.

The chain uses TRBV7-2 and TRBJ2-1; D unresolved. This CDR3 has 18 residues. The V gene lost 5 bases and the J gene lost 0 bases, with 20 bases spanning the gap. Germline assignment: CDR1 SGHTA and CDR2 FQGNSA. The CDR3 DNA reads TGTGCCAGCAGCCCAGCCCCGTTACAGCTAAGCTCCTACAATGAGCAGTTCTTC. It translates to CASSPAPLQLSSYNEQFF.

CDR3 loop: CASSTIHSYEQYF. DNA for the CDR3: TGTGCCAGCAGTACCATTCATTCCTACGAGCAGTACTTC. The chain uses TRBV12-3 or TRBV12-4 and TRBJ2-7, with D hard to call. Trimming left V 5 bases short and J 1 base short, with 9 bases between. The CDR3 runs to 13 residues.

V usage is TRBV2 and J usage is TRBJ2-5, with 12 bases fitting TRBD2. The germline V gene encodes CDR1 SNHLY and CDR2 FYNNEI. With 4 bases clipped from V and 5 bases from J, the junction kept 8 bases outside the gene matches. The CDR3 loop spans 16 amino acids. CDR3 in amino acids: CASSVRLAGGIETQYF. CDR3 DNA sequence: TGTGCCAGCAGTGTGCGGCTAGCGGGGGGGATTGAGACCCAGTACTTC.

This clone was observed a single time. The chain employs TRBV9 and TRBJ2-1; 11 positions match TRBD2. Germline-derived CDR1 and CDR2 are SGDLS and YYNGEE. V was clipped by 4 bases and J by 0 bases; unmatched bases: 6. The CDR3 length is 17 residues. The CDR3 reads CASSTSGGQSSYNEQFF. DNA of the CDR3: TGTGCCAGCAGCACTAGCGGGGGCCAAAGCTCCTACAATGAGCAGTTCTTC. The complete variable domain, with remaining parts taken from reference TRBV9 and TRBJ2-1, reads DSGVTQTPKHLITATGQRVTLRCSPRSGDLSVYWYQQSLDQGLQFLIQYYNGEERAKGNILERFSAQQFPDLHSELNLSSLELGDSALYFCASSTSGGQSSYNEQFFGPGTRLTVL.

The chain joins TRBV5-4 to TRBJ2-5; TRBD1 matches at 9 bases. The V and J ends lost 2 bases and 2 bases, in that order; junction bases with no gene match: 7. This CDR3 is 16 amino acids long. The germline gives CDR1 SGHNT, CDR2 YYREEE (reference sequence). The CDR3 protein is CASSFPNRGQQETQYF. The CDR3 DNA reads TGTGCCAGCAGCTTCCCTAACAGGGGGCAACAAGAGACCCAGTACTTC.

The rearrangement uses TRBV19 and TRBJ1-5; D gene uncertain. CDR3 size: 15 residues. CDR1 and CDR2 (germline): LNHDA, SQIVND (reference sequence). V lost 3 bases and J lost 4, with 13 bases in between. The CDR3 bases are TGTGCCAGTAGTATGGCCACCTGGGCGAATCAGCCCCAGCATTTT. Translating it yields CASSMATWANQPQHF.

This chain joins TRBV19 and TRBJ2-2, with a possible D match to TRBD2 (5 bases). Per the germline V gene, CDR1 is LNHDA and CDR2 is SQIVND (reference sequence). CDR3 length: 15 residues. V was trimmed by 3 bases and J by 7 bases, leaving 15 bases between them. The DNA of the CDR3 is TGTGCCAGTAGTATTCCGGGATCGCCGGTCGGGGAGCTGTTTTTT. It yields the protein CASSIPGSPVGELFF.

The gene calls are TRBV27 and TRBJ1-2; weak D call: TRBD1 (5 bases). This CDR3 is 14 amino acids long. V lost 8 bases, J lost 7 bases, and 20 bases lay in between. The germline gives CDR1 MNHEY, CDR2 SMNVEV (reference sequence). The chain's CDR3 is CASGKKWGAGGYTF. DNA of the CDR3: TGTGCCAGCGGTAAAAAGTGGGGCGCGGGTGGCTACACCTTC.

Written as DNA, the CDR3 is TGTGCCACAGAGCGACAGGGGTCCGCAAATGAGCAGTTCTTC. Its translation is CATERQGSANEQFF. The chain carries TRBV24-1 and TRBJ2-1, with 8 nucleotides matching TRBD1. V shed 10 bases and J 7 bases; nucleotides not matched to a gene: 11. Germline V gives CDR1 KGHDR, CDR2 SFDVKD. The CDR3 covers 14 residues.

The chain combines TRBV3-1 (or the pseudogene TRBV3-2) with TRBJ2-1; unclear D gene. Germline V CDR1 and CDR2: LGHDT, YNNKEL (reference sequence). V was pared by 4 bases and J by 0 bases, with 10 bases between. The CDR3 contains 15 residues. The CDR3 nucleotides are TGTGCCAGCAGCCTCGATACAATCTCCTACAATGAGCAGTTCTTC. The encoded protein is CASSLDTISYNEQFF.

The chain carries TRBV19 and TRBJ1-2; 7 bases match TRBD1. CDR3 length equals 13 residues. The germline V gene has CDR1 LNHDA and CDR2 SQIVND (reference sequence). The J segment lost 0 bases and the V segment lost 9 bases, leaving 4 bases of the junction unmatched. CDR3 residues: CASGDRANYGYTF. In nucleotides, the CDR3 is TGTGCCAGCGGGGACAGAGCTAACTATGGCTACACCTTC.

The V gene is TRBV18, the J gene TRBJ2-7, with D possibly being TRBD1 (7 bases). V lost 2 bases to trimming and J lost 8 bases, with 22 bases between them. The CDR3 spans 16 residues. Germline V gene sequence: CDR1 KGHSH, CDR2 LQKENI. In nucleotides, the CDR3 is TGTGCCAGCTCACCATCAGAGGCAGGGGGGTCTACTAAGCAGTACTTC. Its translation is CASSPSEAGGSTKQYF.